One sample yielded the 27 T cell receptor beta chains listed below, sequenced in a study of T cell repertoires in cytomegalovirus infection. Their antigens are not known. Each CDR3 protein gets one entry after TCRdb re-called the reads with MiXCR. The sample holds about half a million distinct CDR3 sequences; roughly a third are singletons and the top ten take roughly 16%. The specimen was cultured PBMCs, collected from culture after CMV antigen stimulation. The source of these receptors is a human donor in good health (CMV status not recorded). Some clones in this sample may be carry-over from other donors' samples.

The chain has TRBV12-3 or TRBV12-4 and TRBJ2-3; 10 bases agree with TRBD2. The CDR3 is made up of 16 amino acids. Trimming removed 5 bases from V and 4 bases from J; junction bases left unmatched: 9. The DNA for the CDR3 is TGTGCCAGCAGTCCCCAAAGCGGGAGGGTATCAGATACGCAGTATTTT. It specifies CASSPQSGRVSDTQYF.

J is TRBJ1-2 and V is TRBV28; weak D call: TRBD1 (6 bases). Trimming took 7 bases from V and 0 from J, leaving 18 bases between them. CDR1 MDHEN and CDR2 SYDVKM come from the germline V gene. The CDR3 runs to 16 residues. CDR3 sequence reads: CASNLITGNSNYGYTF. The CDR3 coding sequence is TGTGCCAGCAACCTGATAACAGGGAATTCTAACTATGGCTACACCTTC.

The CDR3 reads CASSYRPGGRAEAFF. The CDR3 bases are TGTGCCAGCAGCTACCGACCTGGGGGGAGGGCTGAAGCTTTCTTT. The chain employs TRBV11-2 and TRBJ1-1; maybe TRBD1 (5 bases). With 4 bases removed from V and 6 bases from J, the gap between germline ends came to 18 bases. This CDR3 has 15 amino acids. Germline V CDR1 and CDR2: SGHAT, FQNNGV.

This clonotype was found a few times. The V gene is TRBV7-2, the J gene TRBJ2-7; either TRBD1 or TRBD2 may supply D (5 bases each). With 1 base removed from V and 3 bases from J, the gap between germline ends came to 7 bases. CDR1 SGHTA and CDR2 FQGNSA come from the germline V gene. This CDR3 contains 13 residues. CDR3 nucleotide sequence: TGTGCCAGCAGCTTAGGGGACCTCTACGAGCAGTACTTC. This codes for CASSLGDLYEQYF.

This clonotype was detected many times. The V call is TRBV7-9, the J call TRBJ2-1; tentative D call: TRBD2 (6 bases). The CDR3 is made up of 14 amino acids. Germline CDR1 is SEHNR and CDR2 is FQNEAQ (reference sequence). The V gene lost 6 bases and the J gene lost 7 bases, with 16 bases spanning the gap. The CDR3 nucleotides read TGTGCCAGCAGTCGACTAGAAGGGTGGAATGAGCAGTTCTTC. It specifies CASSRLEGWNEQFF.

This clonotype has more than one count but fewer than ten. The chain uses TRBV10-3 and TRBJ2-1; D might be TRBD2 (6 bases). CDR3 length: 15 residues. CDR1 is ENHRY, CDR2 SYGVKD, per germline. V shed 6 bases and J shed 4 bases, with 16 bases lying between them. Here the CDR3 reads CAISVGTGPYNEQFF. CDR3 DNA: TGTGCCATCAGCGTCGGGACTGGCCCGTACAATGAGCAGTTCTTC.

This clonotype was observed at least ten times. The CDR3 nucleotides are TGTGCCAGTAGTATTCTAGGAGAAAAACTGTTTTTT. It specifies CASSILGEKLFF. V gene TRBV19 combines with J gene TRBJ1-4; D is uncertain. The germline CDR1 and CDR2 sequences are LNHDA and SQIVND (reference sequence). The CDR3 spans 12 residues. Deletions cut 3 bases from V and 8 bases from J, with 7 bases between.

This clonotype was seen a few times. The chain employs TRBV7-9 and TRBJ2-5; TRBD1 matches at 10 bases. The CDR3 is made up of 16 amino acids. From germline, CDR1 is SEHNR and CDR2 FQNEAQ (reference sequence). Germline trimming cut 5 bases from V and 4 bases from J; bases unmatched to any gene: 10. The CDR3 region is CASSPDPGQGGETQYF. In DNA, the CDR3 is TGTGCCAGCAGCCCCGACCCCGGACAGGGGGGAGAGACCCAGTACTTC.

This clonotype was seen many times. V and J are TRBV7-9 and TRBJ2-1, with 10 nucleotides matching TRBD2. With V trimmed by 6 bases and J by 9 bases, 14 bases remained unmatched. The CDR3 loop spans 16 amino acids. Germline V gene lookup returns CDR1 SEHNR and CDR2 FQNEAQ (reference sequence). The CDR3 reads CASSTRFLAGEVEQFF. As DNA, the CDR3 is TGTGCCAGCAGTACAAGGTTTCTAGCGGGAGAAGTTGAGCAGTTCTTC.

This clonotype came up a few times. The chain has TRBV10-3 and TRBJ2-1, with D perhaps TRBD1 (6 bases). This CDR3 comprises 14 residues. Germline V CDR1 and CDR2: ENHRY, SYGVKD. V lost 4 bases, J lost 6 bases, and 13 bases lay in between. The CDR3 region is CAISGTALGNEQFF. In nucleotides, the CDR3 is TGTGCCATCAGTGGGACAGCACTCGGCAATGAGCAGTTCTTC.

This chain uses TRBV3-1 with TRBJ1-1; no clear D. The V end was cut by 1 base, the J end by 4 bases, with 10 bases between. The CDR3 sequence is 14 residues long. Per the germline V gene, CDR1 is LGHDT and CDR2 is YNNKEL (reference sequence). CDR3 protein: CASSQGGIGTEAFF. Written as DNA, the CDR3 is TGTGCCAGCAGCCAAGGGGGAATCGGCACTGAAGCTTTCTTT.

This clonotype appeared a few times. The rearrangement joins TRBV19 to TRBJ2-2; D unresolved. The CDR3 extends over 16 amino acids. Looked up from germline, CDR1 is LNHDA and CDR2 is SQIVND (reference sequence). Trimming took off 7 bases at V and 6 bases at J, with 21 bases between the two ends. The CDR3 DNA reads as TGTGCCAGTACCCCCTGGGAAGCAAGGGCCGCCGGGGAGCTGTTTTTT. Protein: CASTPWEARAAGELFF.

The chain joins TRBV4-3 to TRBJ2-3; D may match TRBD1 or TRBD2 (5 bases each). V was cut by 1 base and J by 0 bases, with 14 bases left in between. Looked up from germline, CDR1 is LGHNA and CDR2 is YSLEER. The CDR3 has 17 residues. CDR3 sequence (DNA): TGCGCCAGCAGCCAAGGGCCGGGACGTCCTAGCACAGATACGCAGTATTTT. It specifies CASSQGPGRPSTDTQYF.

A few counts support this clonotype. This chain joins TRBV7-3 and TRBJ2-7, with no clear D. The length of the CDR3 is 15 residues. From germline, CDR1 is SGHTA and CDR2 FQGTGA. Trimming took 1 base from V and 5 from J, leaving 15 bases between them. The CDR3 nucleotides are TGTGCCAGCAGCTTAAATAGAAACGGATTCAACGAGCAGTACTTC. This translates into CASSLNRNGFNEQYF.

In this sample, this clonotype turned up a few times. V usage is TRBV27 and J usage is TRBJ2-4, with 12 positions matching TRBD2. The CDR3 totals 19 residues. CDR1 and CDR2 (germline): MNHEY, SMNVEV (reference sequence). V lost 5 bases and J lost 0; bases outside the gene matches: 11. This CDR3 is CASSETSGSLPQAKNIQYF. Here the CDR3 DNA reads TGTGCCAGCAGTGAGACTAGCGGGAGTTTGCCCCAAGCCAAAAACATTCAGTACTTC.

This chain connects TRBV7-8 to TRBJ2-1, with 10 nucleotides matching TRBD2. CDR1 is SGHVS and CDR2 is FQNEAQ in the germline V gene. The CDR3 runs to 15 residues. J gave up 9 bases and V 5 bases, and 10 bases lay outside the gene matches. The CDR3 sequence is CASSPGASGRLEQFF. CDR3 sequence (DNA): TGTGCCAGCAGCCCAGGCGCTAGCGGGAGACTTGAGCAGTTCTTC.

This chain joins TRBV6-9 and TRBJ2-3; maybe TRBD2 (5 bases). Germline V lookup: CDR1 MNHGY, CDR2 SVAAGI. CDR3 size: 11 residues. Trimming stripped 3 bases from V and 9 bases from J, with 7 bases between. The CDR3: CASSYGGTQYF. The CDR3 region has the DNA TGTGCCAGCAGTTACGGAGGAACGCAGTATTTT.

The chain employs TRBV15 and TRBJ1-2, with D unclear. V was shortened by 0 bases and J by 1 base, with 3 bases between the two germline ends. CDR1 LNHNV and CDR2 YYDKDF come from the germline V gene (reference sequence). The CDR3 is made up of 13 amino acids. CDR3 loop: CATSRELNYGYTF. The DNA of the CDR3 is TGTGCCACCAGCAGAGAACTTAACTATGGCTACACCTTC. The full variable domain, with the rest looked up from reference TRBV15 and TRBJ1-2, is DAMVIQNPRYQVTQFGKPVTLSCSQTLNHNVMYWYQQKSSQAPKLLFHYYDKDFNNEADTPDNFQSRRPNTSFCFLDIRSPGLGDTAMYLCATSRELNYGYTFGSGTRLTVV.

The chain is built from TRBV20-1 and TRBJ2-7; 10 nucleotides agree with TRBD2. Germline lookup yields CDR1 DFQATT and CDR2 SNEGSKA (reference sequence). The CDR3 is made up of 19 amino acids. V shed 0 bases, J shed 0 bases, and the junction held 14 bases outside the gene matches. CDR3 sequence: CSARDGSRSGRLSSYEQYF. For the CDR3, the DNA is TGCAGTGCTAGAGATGGAAGCCGTAGCGGGAGGCTAAGCTCCTACGAGCAGTACTTC.

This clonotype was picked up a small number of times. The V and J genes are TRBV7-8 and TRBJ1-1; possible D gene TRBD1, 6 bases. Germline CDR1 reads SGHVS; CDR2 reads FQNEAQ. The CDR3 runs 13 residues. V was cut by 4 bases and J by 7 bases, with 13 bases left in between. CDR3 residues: CASSYPGQSEAFF. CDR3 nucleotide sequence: TGTGCCAGCAGCTACCCGGGACAAAGTGAAGCTTTCTTT.

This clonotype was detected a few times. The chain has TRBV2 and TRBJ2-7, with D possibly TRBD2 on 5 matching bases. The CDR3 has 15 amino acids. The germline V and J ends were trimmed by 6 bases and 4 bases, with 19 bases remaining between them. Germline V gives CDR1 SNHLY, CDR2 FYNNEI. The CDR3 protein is CASRTSPGSTYEQYV. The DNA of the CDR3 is TGTGCCAGCAGGACCTCTCCGGGATCCACTTACGAGCAGTACGTC.

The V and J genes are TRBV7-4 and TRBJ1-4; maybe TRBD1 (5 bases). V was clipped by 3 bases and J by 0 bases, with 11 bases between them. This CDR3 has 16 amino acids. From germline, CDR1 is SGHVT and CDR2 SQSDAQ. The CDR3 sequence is CASSLGEIATNEKLFF. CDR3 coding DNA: TGTGCCAGCAGCTTGGGGGAGATTGCAACTAATGAAAAACTGTTTTTT.

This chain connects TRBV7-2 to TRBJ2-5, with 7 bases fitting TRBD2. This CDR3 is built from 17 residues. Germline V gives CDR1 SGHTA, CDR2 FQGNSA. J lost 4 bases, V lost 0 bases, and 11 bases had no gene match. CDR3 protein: CASSLASGKGGGETQYF. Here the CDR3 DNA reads TGTGCCAGCAGCTTAGCGAGCGGGAAAGGTGGGGGAGAGACCCAGTACTTC.

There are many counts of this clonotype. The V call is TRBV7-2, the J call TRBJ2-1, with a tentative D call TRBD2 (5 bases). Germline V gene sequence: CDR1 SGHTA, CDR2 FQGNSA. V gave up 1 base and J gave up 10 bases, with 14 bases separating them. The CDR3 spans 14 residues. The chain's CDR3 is CASSLVGVGREQFF. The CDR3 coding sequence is TGTGCCAGCAGCTTAGTCGGGGTTGGGCGAGAGCAGTTCTTC.

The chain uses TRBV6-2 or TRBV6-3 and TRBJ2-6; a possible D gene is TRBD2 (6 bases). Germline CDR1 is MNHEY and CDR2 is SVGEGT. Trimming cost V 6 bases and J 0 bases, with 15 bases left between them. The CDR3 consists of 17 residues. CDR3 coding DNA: TGTGCCAGCAGACGGGCAGGACTATCCTCTGGGGCCAACGTCCTGACTTTC. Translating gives CASRRAGLSSGANVLTF.

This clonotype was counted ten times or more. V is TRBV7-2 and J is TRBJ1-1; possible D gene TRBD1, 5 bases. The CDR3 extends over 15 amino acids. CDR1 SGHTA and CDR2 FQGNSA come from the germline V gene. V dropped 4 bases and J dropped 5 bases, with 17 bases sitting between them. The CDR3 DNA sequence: TGTGCCAGCAGCTCCCCAGGGCGAGTAGGGACTGAAGCTTTCTTT. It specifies CASSSPGRVGTEAFF.

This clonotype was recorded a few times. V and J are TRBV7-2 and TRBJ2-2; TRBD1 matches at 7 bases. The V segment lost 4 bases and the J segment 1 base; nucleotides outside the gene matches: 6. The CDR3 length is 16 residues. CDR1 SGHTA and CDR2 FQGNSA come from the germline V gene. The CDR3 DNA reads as TGTGCCAGCAGCTGGAGGACAGGCCTGAACACCGGGGAGCTGTTTTTT. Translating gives CASSWRTGLNTGELFF.